This T cell receptor (beta chain) was obtained from a study of CD8+CD57+ T cells in acquired aplastic anemia. Turning to the study itself: The sorted CD4+ and CD8+ cells yielded an average around 3 ug of DNA.

The CDR3 spans 14 residues. Germline V CDR1 and CDR2: DFQATT, SNEGSKA (reference sequence). With 7 bases removed from V and 8 bases from J, the gap between germline ends came to 22 bases. Genomic DNA acted as the template from which TCR beta VDJ combination and CDR3 sequence profiling were carried out. TCRdb independently ran MiXCR on the reads; one entry per CDR3 protein. This sample has fewer than 200,000 distinct CDR3 sequences, with approximately 43% found just once. Concerning this clonotype itself: A much larger clone sits a single nucleotide away, making a read error possible.

The sample was sorted CD4+, CD8+, or CD8+CD57+ T cells (not recorded which) from PBMCs. The chain has TRBV20-1 and TRBJ2-3, with D possibly TRBD2 on 5 matching bases. This clonotype was sampled from a human donor in good health. The CDR3 sequence: CSGRSDWKGGTQYF. As DNA, the CDR3 is TGCAGTGGGAGATCGGACTGGAAAGGAGGTACGCAGTATTTT.